The 29 T cell receptor beta chains given below trace back to one sample, sequenced in a study of CD8 T cells in ankylosing spondylitis. TCRdb re-analysed the 5' RACE reads in MiXCR, keeping a single row per CDR3 protein. This table holds some 250,000 distinct CDR3 sequences, roughly a tenth found once. Material for sequencing was blood, either unsorted or a sorted T cell fraction (not recorded which). The receptors derive from a male donor with ankylosing spondylitis or in good health (not recorded which).

This rearrangement joins TRBV6-5 to TRBJ1-2; TRBD1 might be the D (5 bases). The V gene's germline CDR1 is MNHEY and CDR2 SVGAGI. This CDR3 region has 14 residues. V was trimmed by 2 bases and J by 5 bases, leaving 12 bases between them. Written as DNA, the CDR3 is TGTGCCAGCAGTTACGGGTTTCGGGGGTATGGCTACACCTTC. This sequence encodes CASSYGFRGYGYTF.

This clonotype was seen at least ten times. V usage is TRBV7-2 and J usage is TRBJ1-1, with D unresolved. V was cut by 0 bases and J by 3 bases, with 8 bases left in between. This CDR3 is 14 amino acids long. CDR1 SGHTA and CDR2 FQGNSA come from the germline V gene. The CDR3, as DNA: TGTGCCAGCAGCTTAGCGTTACGGTACACTGAAGCTTTCTTT. It is translated as CASSLALRYTEAFF.

In the case of this clonotype: A much larger clone is a single base away; this may be a read error. CDR3 in DNA: TGTGCCAGCAGCGCATGCCCGGACAGACAGATCGAGCAGTACTTC. Encoded protein: CASSACPDRQIEQYF. The rearrangement uses TRBV3-1 and TRBJ2-7; D is perhaps TRBD1 (6 bases). Germline CDR1 reads LGHDT; CDR2 reads YNNKEL (reference sequence). The CDR3 runs to 15 residues. V lost 5 bases, J lost 6 bases, and 20 bases lay in between.

This clonotype was seen a handful of times. The V gene is TRBV7-3, the J gene TRBJ1-1, with 7 bases matching TRBD1. The CDR3 is 13 amino acids. J lost 3 bases, V lost 7 bases, and 5 bases had no gene match. From germline, CDR1 is SGHTA and CDR2 FQGTGA. CDR3 amino acids: CASTVDRDTEAFF. CDR3 bases: TGTGCCAGCACAGTCGACAGGGACACTGAAGCTTTCTTT.

This clonotype came up a few times. This sequence joins TRBV18 and TRBJ2-1; weak D call: TRBD1 (5 bases). Germline V gene sequence: CDR1 KGHSH, CDR2 LQKENI. V was pared by 5 bases and J by 0 bases, with 17 bases between. CDR3 size: 17 residues. In DNA, the CDR3 is TGTGCCAGCTCATCCACCAGGGAAAAAAGCTCCTACAATGAGCAGTTCTTC. It codes for CASSSTREKSSYNEQFF.

This clonotype was seen a few times. V and J are TRBV6-1 and TRBJ2-3; D is unresolved. Germline CDR1 reads MNHNS; CDR2 reads SASEGT. The CDR3 is 16 residues long. The V gene lost 1 base and the J gene lost 1 base, with 12 bases spanning the gap. CDR3 in DNA: TGTGCCAGCAGTGAAGGTTATGGCCGCCGCACAGATACGCAGTATTTT. This gives the protein CASSEGYGRRTDTQYF.

This clonotype was recorded a few times. This chain links TRBV6-1 with TRBJ2-2, with a tentative D call TRBD1 (5 bases). The CDR3 is 13 amino acids. Germline CDR1 MNHNS, CDR2 SASEGT. Deletions cut 11 bases from V and 2 bases from J, with 12 bases between. CDR3 sequence reads: CAVKDKNTGELFF. CDR3 coding DNA: TGTGCCGTCAAGGACAAAAACACCGGGGAGCTGTTTTTT.

In this sample, this clonotype turned up a few times. The V and J genes are TRBV18 and TRBJ1-1, with TRBD1 as a possible D gene (5 bases). Trimming left V 6 bases short and J 5 bases short, with 19 bases between. The CDR3 covers 15 residues. CDR1 KGHSH and CDR2 LQKENI come from the germline V gene. The CDR3 sequence: CASSRETGGRTEAFF. DNA for the CDR3: TGTGCCAGCTCGAGGGAAACTGGGGGTCGAACTGAAGCTTTCTTT.

This clonotype was observed at least ten times. The genes are TRBV20-1 and TRBJ2-7, with D maybe TRBD1 (7 bases). CDR1 is DFQATT and CDR2 is SNEGSKA in the germline V gene (reference sequence). The CDR3 totals 15 residues. With 0 bases removed from V and 1 base from J, the gap between germline ends came to 13 bases. CDR3 DNA sequence: TGCAGTGCTAGAGATCAGGGGGAGGTTTCCTACGAGCAGTACTTC. Translating gives CSARDQGEVSYEQYF.

The chain recombines TRBV12-3 or TRBV12-4 with TRBJ2-7; the match to TRBD2 covers 10 bases. The CDR3 has 15 amino acids. After removal of 6 bases from V and 2 bases from J, the junction contained 7 bases not matched to a gene. CDR3 coding DNA: TGTGCCAGCAGAGCTAAAGCGGGGGGGCCCTACGAGCAGTACTTC. Translating it yields CASRAKAGGPYEQYF.

This clonotype was seen at least ten times. This chain links TRBV4-2 with TRBJ2-6; the D gene is possibly TRBD1 (5 bases). V lost 7 bases, J lost 8 bases, and 15 bases lay in between. Germline V CDR1 and CDR2: LGHNA, YNFKEQ. The length of the CDR3 is 14 residues. CDR3 region: CASTTRKGTNVLTF. The CDR3 bases are TGTGCCAGCACCACCAGGAAGGGGACCAACGTCCTGACTTTC.

This clonotype occurred many times. The chain uses TRBV7-8 and TRBJ2-2; D is unclear. Looked up from germline, CDR1 is SGHVS and CDR2 is FQNEAQ. The CDR3 totals 12 residues. Between the trimmed V and J ends, which lost 4 bases and 7 bases, there was a span of 7 bases. The CDR3 loop is CASSYLSGELFF. In DNA form, the CDR3 reads TGTGCCAGCAGCTACCTAAGCGGGGAGCTGTTTTTT.

This clonotype was seen a handful of times. This chain links TRBV30 with TRBJ2-7, with D possibly being TRBD1 or TRBD2 (5 bases each). V shed 2 bases and J shed 1 base, with 12 bases lying between them. The CDR3 spans 14 residues. CDR1 GTSNPN and CDR2 SVGIG come from the germline V gene (reference sequence). The CDR3 loop reads CAWSLGGASYEQYF. As DNA, the CDR3 is TGTGCCTGGAGTCTTGGGGGAGCTTCCTACGAGCAGTACTTC. Full variable domain (outside the CDR3, taken from reference TRBV30 and TRBJ2-7): SQTIHQWPATLVQPVGSPLSLECTVEGTSNPNLYWYRQAAGRGLQLLFYSVGIGQISSEVPQNLSASRPQDRQFILSSKKLLLSDSGFYLCAWSLGGASYEQYFGPGTRLTVT.

This chain connects TRBV5-5 to TRBJ2-2; D perhaps matches TRBD2 (5 bases). V lost 1 base, J lost 5 bases, and 15 bases lay in between. This CDR3 is 16 amino acids long. Germline assignment: CDR1 SGHKS and CDR2 YYEKEE (reference sequence). The CDR3: CASSLLVGVGTGELFF. CDR3 sequence (DNA): TGTGCCAGCAGCTTGCTTGTGGGAGTCGGGACCGGGGAGCTGTTTTTT. The full variable domain, with the rest looked up from reference TRBV5-5 and TRBJ2-2, is DAGVTQSPTHLIKTRGQQVTLRCSPISGHKSVSWYQQVLGQGPQFIFQYYEKEERGRGNFPDRFSARQFPNYSSELNVNALLLGDSALYLCASSLLVGVGTGELFFGEGSRLTVL.

This clonotype was counted many times. This chain links TRBV20-1 with TRBJ2-5; 7 bases agree with TRBD2. Per germline, CDR1 DFQATT and CDR2 SNEGSKA (reference sequence). The CDR3 sequence is 15 residues long. The ends lost 0 bases at V and 2 bases at J; junction bases unmatched: 6. For the CDR3, the DNA is TGCAGTGCTAGAGACGGGGGGAACTTACAAGAGACCCAGTACTTC. Its protein is CSARDGGNLQETQYF.

This clonotype occurred many times. This chain joins TRBV12-3 or TRBV12-4 and TRBJ2-7; D is perhaps TRBD1 or TRBD2 (5 bases each). CDR3 size: 14 residues. V was pared by 6 bases and J by 2 bases, with 14 bases between. The CDR3 reads CASRHRDGAYEQYF. CDR3 sequence (DNA): TGTGCCAGCAGACACCGGGACGGGGCCTACGAGCAGTACTTC.

This clonotype was detected many times. The chain links TRBV9 to TRBJ2-5, with TRBD2 identical over 12 bases. V shed 0 bases, J shed 4 bases, and the junction held 4 bases outside the gene matches. The CDR3 loop spans 16 amino acids. The V gene's germline CDR1 is SGDLS and CDR2 YYNGEE. The CDR3 coding sequence is TGTGCCAGCAGCGTAGGGGCTAGCGGGGGGGGAGAGACCCAGTACTTC. Protein sequence: CASSVGASGGGETQYF.

This clonotype was counted a few times. The V gene is TRBV28, the J gene TRBJ2-1; TRBD1 agrees at 8 bases. Germline trimming cut 5 bases from V and 3 bases from J; bases unmatched to any gene: 6. The germline gives CDR1 MDHEN, CDR2 SYDVKM. The CDR3 consists of 15 residues. CDR3 residues: CASSPRQGYYNEQFF. CDR3 nucleotides: TGTGCCAGCAGTCCAAGACAGGGGTACTACAATGAGCAGTTCTTC.

The V call is TRBV29-1, the J call TRBJ2-5, with 11 bases lining up with TRBD2. Germline CDR1 is SQVTM and CDR2 is ANQGSEA. The junction had 4 bases not matched to a gene; V was cut back by 6 bases and J by 1 base. CDR3 length: 14 amino acids. The CDR3 is CSVKGLAVQETQYF. CDR3 coding DNA: TGCAGCGTCAAGGGACTAGCGGTCCAAGAGACCCAGTACTTC. The full variable domain, rest sourced from reference TRBV29-1 and TRBJ2-5, is SAVISQKPSRDICQRGTSLTIQCQVDSQVTMMFWYRQQPGQSLTLIATANQGSEATYESGFVIDKFPISRPNLTFSTLTVSNMSPEDSSIYLCSVKGLAVQETQYFGPGTRLLVL.

To note about this clonotype: Being one base from a much bigger clone, this may be a read error. The rearrangement uses TRBV4-1 and TRBJ2-7, with 7 nucleotides matching TRBD1. Germline assignment: CDR1 MGHRA and CDR2 YSYEKL. CDR3 length equals 13 residues. Unmatched junction bases numbered 9, after V lost 5 bases and J lost 8 bases. In DNA, the CDR3 is TGCGCCAGCAGCTTCGGGACAGCTTACAAGCAGTACTTC. This translates into CASSFGTAYKQYF.

This clonotype showed up many times. The rearrangement joins TRBV12-5 to TRBJ2-1, with D unresolved. The CDR3 spans 13 residues. Trimming pared 4 bases from V and 1 base from J, leaving 5 bases between. Per germline, CDR1 LGHNT and CDR2 FRNRAP. The CDR3 loop reads CASGSSSYNEQFF. CDR3 coding DNA: TGTGCTAGTGGTTCTTCTTCCTACAATGAGCAGTTCTTC.

This clonotype was found many times. This chain links TRBV5-6 with TRBJ1-1, with TRBD1 as a possible D gene (6 bases). The V gene lost 4 bases and the J gene lost 5 bases, with 21 bases spanning the gap. The CDR3 is made up of 16 amino acids. Germline CDR1 is SGHDT and CDR2 is YYEEEE. The CDR3 region is CASSKPYGQTGTEAFF. The DNA of the CDR3 is TGTGCCAGCAGCAAACCATACGGACAGACGGGGACTGAAGCTTTCTTT.

This clonotype occurred a few times. The V call is TRBV6-5, the J call TRBJ2-2; D uncertain. From germline, CDR1 is MNHEY and CDR2 SVGAGI. V was cut by 0 bases and J by 6 bases, with 11 bases left in between. The CDR3 covers 15 residues. CDR3 loop: CASSYSQEGAGELFF. As DNA, the CDR3 is TGTGCCAGCAGTTACTCGCAGGAAGGAGCCGGGGAGCTGTTTTTT.

The V and J genes are TRBV28 and TRBJ2-2; 7 nucleotides line up with TRBD2. The germline CDR1 and CDR2 sequences are MDHEN and SYDVKM. With V trimmed by 6 bases and J by 5 bases, 18 bases remained unmatched. CDR3 length: 18 amino acids. CDR3 region: CASRGPREALLGTGELFF. DNA for the CDR3: TGTGCCAGCAGAGGCCCCCGGGAGGCTCTATTGGGTACCGGGGAGCTGTTTTTT.

The genes are TRBV6-1 and TRBJ1-6; D unresolved. The V end lost 6 bases, the J end lost 9 bases, and 12 bases lay between the germline ends. This CDR3 is built from 13 residues. Germline assignment: CDR1 MNHNS and CDR2 SASEGT. For the CDR3, the DNA is TGTGCCAGCAGACATCCCACGAGTTCACCCCTCCACTTT. Amino acids: CASRHPTSSPLHF.

A few counts support this clonotype. The chain recombines TRBV7-8 with TRBJ2-3; 7 nucleotides align to TRBD2. V trimming: 0 bases; J trimming: 5 bases; junction bases outside the gene matches: 5. The CDR3 sequence is 15 residues long. CDR1 and CDR2 from the germline V gene are SGHVS and FQNEAQ. CDR3 nucleotide sequence: TGTGCCAGCAGCTTAGCGCGGGGGTTGGGAGATACGCAGTATTTT. Its translation is CASSLARGLGDTQYF.

This clonotype was seen at least ten times. For the CDR3, the DNA is TGCAGCGTTGGAGGGTCTGACGAGCAGTACTTC. Translating gives CSVGGSDEQYF. V and J are TRBV29-1 and TRBJ2-7, with a tentative D call TRBD2 (5 bases). The CDR3 runs to 11 residues. Germline V gene sequence: CDR1 SQVTM, CDR2 ANQGSEA. V lost 4 bases and J lost 5, with 9 bases in between.

This clonotype was observed many times. The CDR3 spells CSASRQFTEAFF. The CDR3, as DNA: TGCAGTGCTTCCCGACAGTTCACTGAAGCTTTCTTT. This chain uses TRBV20-1 with TRBJ1-1; possibly TRBD1 for D (5 bases). CDR3 length: 12 residues. Germline V gene sequence: CDR1 DFQATT, CDR2 SNEGSKA (reference sequence). The V gene lost 5 bases and the J gene lost 4 bases, with 11 bases spanning the gap.

This clonotype was picked up many times. The V and J genes are TRBV27 and TRBJ2-7; D gene uncertain. V dropped 2 bases and J dropped 3 bases, with 8 bases sitting between them. CDR1 and CDR2 (germline): MNHEY, SMNVEV (reference sequence). The CDR3 contains 13 residues. CDR3 DNA sequence: TGTGCCAGCAGTTTAGGTTCCAACTACGAGCAGTACTTC. Translation gives CASSLGSNYEQYF.